A single sample is the source of the 29 T cell receptor beta chains below, sequenced in a study of beta chain features in type 1 diabetes. The study's findings and limits: All four CD4+ subsets of Type 1 diabetes patients contained TCRB CDR3s that were moderately but significantly shorter.

Their recognized antigens are unknown. The investigators reverse transcribed all of the isolated RNA, so they sequenced expressed TCRB transcripts. Data came from immunoSEQ multiplex PCR; TCRdb stores just in-frame clones and leaves some out. The sample records some 660,000 clones, more than 13% being singletons. The sample was naive CD4+ T cells from blood. These receptor sequences come from a man between 18 and 29 years old with type 1 diabetes.

The CDR3 DNA sequence: TGTGCCAGGATAGGGGTTCCAACGGAGACAGGATCTGGGGCCAACGTCCTGACTTTC. Protein sequence: CARIGVPTETGSGANVLTF. The chain joins TRBV19 to TRBJ2-6, with D possibly TRBD1 on 6 matching bases. CDR1 is LNHDA, CDR2 SQIVND, per germline (reference sequence). The CDR3 spans 19 residues. The V gene lost 9 bases and the J gene lost 1 base, with 25 bases spanning the gap.

The CDR3 coding sequence is TGTGCCAGCAGTGGACTCGCCACAGATACGCAGTATTTT. It specifies CASSGLATDTQYF. The chain links TRBV2 to TRBJ2-3; D not resolved. Trimming removed 4 bases from V and 2 bases from J, with 7 bases in between. The CDR3 runs to 13 residues. Germline CDR1 SNHLY, CDR2 FYNNEI.

The chain carries TRBV29-1 and TRBJ1-1; D not resolved. The germline V gene has CDR1 SQVTM and CDR2 ANQGSEA. V shed 6 bases and J shed 4 bases, with 9 bases lying between them. The CDR3 contains 11 residues. CDR3 DNA: TGCAGCGTACCGACGGGCACTGAAGCTTTCTTT. This translates into CSVPTGTEAFF.

The rearrangement uses TRBV4-3 and TRBJ1-3; perhaps TRBD1 as D (5 bases). The V and J ends lost 4 bases and 8 bases respectively, with 21 bases between them. The germline V gene encodes CDR1 LGHNA and CDR2 YSLEER. This CDR3 spans 16 amino acids. CDR3 DNA: TGCGCCAGCAGCCTAGGAACCCATCTAGAAGGGGACACCATATATTTT. Translated: CASSLGTHLEGDTIYF.

This clone was found a few times. V and J are TRBV7-9 and TRBJ1-3, with TRBD1 as a possible D gene (5 bases). This CDR3 comprises 16 residues. Trimming cost V 11 bases and J 0 bases, with 20 bases left between them. The germline gives CDR1 SEHNR, CDR2 FQNEAQ (reference sequence). The CDR3 region is CAAETQATTSGNTIYF. The CDR3 DNA is TGTGCCGCAGAAACACAGGCGACAACCTCTGGAAACACCATATATTTT.

This chain uses TRBV5-1 with TRBJ2-7; 11 nucleotides agree with TRBD2. V lost 2 bases, J lost 2 bases, and 6 bases stayed unmatched. Germline CDR1 and CDR2: SGHRS and YFSETQ. This CDR3 spans 16 amino acids. The CDR3 here is CASSFTSGRGTYEQYF. The DNA of the CDR3 is TGCGCCAGCAGCTTCACTAGCGGGAGAGGAACCTACGAGCAGTACTTC.

This clone was detected a few times. The chain is built from TRBV19 and TRBJ2-1, with D perhaps TRBD1 (6 bases). The CDR3 length is 14 residues. The germline V gene has CDR1 LNHDA and CDR2 SQIVND (reference sequence). V was clipped by 5 bases and J by 9 bases, with 17 bases between them. In DNA form, the CDR3 reads TGTGCCAGTAGTTCCCGACAGGACCTGGGTGAGCAGTTCTTC. Translation: CASSSRQDLGEQFF.

This chain uses TRBV14 with TRBJ2-5; possible D gene TRBD1, 5 bases. With 4 bases removed from V and 5 bases from J, the gap between germline ends came to 14 bases. From germline, CDR1 is SGHDN and CDR2 FVKESK. CDR3 length: 14 amino acids. In DNA form, the CDR3 reads TGTGCCAGCAGCCCCCTATCAGGGAACGAGACCCAGTACTTC. It translates to CASSPLSGNETQYF.

The rearrangement links TRBV5-6 to TRBJ1-2, with 7 bases fitting TRBD1. This CDR3 has 14 amino acids. Germline CDR1 is SGHDT and CDR2 is YYEEEE. J lost 7 bases, V lost 0 bases, and 6 bases had no gene match. The CDR3 reads CASSLAARGSGYTF. The CDR3 coding sequence is TGTGCCAGCAGCTTGGCGGCCAGGGGGAGTGGCTACACCTTC.

The gene calls are TRBV5-4 and TRBJ2-7, with no clear D. CDR3 length equals 13 residues. Germline V CDR1 and CDR2: SGHNT, YYREEE (reference sequence). V lost 0 bases and J lost 0, with 4 bases in between. The CDR3 bases are TGTGCCAGCAGCTTGGCTAGCTCCTACGAGCAGTACTTC. Residues: CASSLASSYEQYF.

This clone was seen a few times. The genes are TRBV29-1 and TRBJ2-7, with 8 positions matching TRBD2. Germline CDR1 and CDR2: SQVTM and ANQGSEA. CDR3 length equals 14 residues. V lost 6 bases, J lost 2 bases, and 9 bases stayed unmatched. The CDR3 DNA reads as TGCAGCGTCCGGGAGGGGGGAGCCCCCTACGAGCAGTACTTC. It is translated as CSVREGGAPYEQYF.

This clone appeared a few times. CDR3 DNA sequence: TGTGCCATTACAGGGGTAGACACAGATACGCAGTATTTT. As protein: CAITGVDTDTQYF. The chain is built from TRBV10-3 and TRBJ2-3; 7 bases agree with TRBD1. CDR3 length: 13 amino acids. The trim removed 9 bases at V and 2 bases at J, leaving 5 bases unmatched. In germline, CDR1 is ENHRY, CDR2 SYGVKD.

This clone was detected only a few times. The chain joins TRBV7-9 to TRBJ1-1; D unresolved. V lost 2 bases to trimming and J lost 10 bases, with 8 bases between them. The CDR3 contains 11 residues. Germline CDR1 and CDR2: SEHNR and FQNEAQ (reference sequence). CDR3 loop: CASSLQAGAFF. In nucleotides, the CDR3 is TGTGCCAGCAGCTTACAGGCGGGAGCTTTCTTT.

This clone was detected a few times. The chain joins TRBV30 to TRBJ2-4; D gene unclear. Trimming took off 4 bases at V and 0 bases at J, with 10 bases between the two ends. The CDR3 is 14 amino acids. Per germline, CDR1 GTSNPN and CDR2 SVGIG (reference sequence). CDR3 residues: CAWNPILAKNIQYF. DNA for the CDR3: TGTGCCTGGAACCCCATTTTAGCCAAAAACATTCAGTACTTC.

Here the CDR3 DNA reads TGTGCCAGCAGCGAGACCGGGGAGCTGTTTTTT. Protein: CASSETGELFF. The genes are TRBV28 and TRBJ2-2; the D is unclear. From germline, CDR1 is MDHEN and CDR2 SYDVKM. Trimming cost V 6 bases and J 5 bases, with 4 bases left between them. There are 11 residues in the CDR3.

This rearrangement joins TRBV4-2 to TRBJ2-1, with unresolved D. This CDR3 is 13 amino acids long. Germline-derived CDR1 and CDR2 are LGHNA and YNFKEQ. The V and J ends lost 0 bases and 14 bases respectively, with 14 bases between them. CDR3 region: CASSQEKGHGEFF. CDR3 DNA: TGTGCCAGCAGCCAAGAGAAAGGCCATGGGGAGTTCTTC.

V is TRBV15 and J is TRBJ1-5; D uncertain. This CDR3 has 14 amino acids. Per germline, CDR1 LNHNV and CDR2 YYDKDF (reference sequence). Trimming stripped 1 base from V and 0 bases from J, with 4 bases between. CDR3 protein: CATSRGISNQPQHF. CDR3 nucleotide sequence: TGTGCCACCAGCAGAGGGATTAGCAATCAGCCCCAGCATTTT.

The V gene is TRBV5-1, the J gene TRBJ1-1; D is uncertain. Germline V CDR1 and CDR2: SGHRS, YFSETQ. The CDR3 consists of 16 residues. The V end lost 0 bases, the J end lost 5 bases, and 17 bases lay between the germline ends. The CDR3: CASSLGTALRRTEAFF. CDR3 nucleotides: TGCGCCAGCAGCTTGGGCACAGCCCTCAGGAGGACTGAAGCTTTCTTT.

This clone has only a few counts. V is TRBV23-1 and J is TRBJ2-7; 9 positions agree with TRBD1. TRBV23-1 is an open reading frame whose function is uncertain. The CDR3 sequence is 15 residues long. Trimming cost V 3 bases and J 4 bases; bases outside gene matches: 7. This CDR3 reads CASSQSGDRVYEQYF. DNA for the CDR3: TGCGCCAGCAGTCAGTCTGGGGACAGGGTTTACGAGCAGTACTTC.

This chain uses TRBV1 with TRBJ2-7; the listed D gene, TRBD2, was not tested against the DNA. TRBV1 is a documented pseudogene. The CDR3 contains 15 residues. The CDR3 protein is CTSSLTAGLHGEQYF. For the CDR3, the DNA is TGCACCAGCAGCTTAACTGCGGGTCTTCACGGCGAGCAGTACTTC.

The rearrangement links TRBV30 to TRBJ1-5; D possibly corresponds to TRBD1 (5 bases). The ends were cut back, 3 bases at V and 3 bases at J, with 9 bases in the middle. The germline V gene has CDR1 GTSNPN and CDR2 SVGIG (reference sequence). The CDR3 totals 13 residues. For the CDR3, the DNA is TGTGCCTGGAGACAAGGGGACAATCAGCCCCAGCATTTT. It translates to CAWRQGDNQPQHF.

The V call is TRBV20-1, the J call TRBJ2-7; D unresolved. V was trimmed by 5 bases and J by 4 bases, leaving 9 bases between them. Germline assignment: CDR1 DFQATT and CDR2 SNEGSKA (reference sequence). This CDR3 contains 11 residues. The CDR3 sequence is CSAPEDYEQYF. The CDR3 nucleotides read TGCAGTGCTCCAGAGGATTACGAGCAGTACTTC.

V gene TRBV12-5 combines with J gene TRBJ2-1; maybe TRBD2 (5 bases). This CDR3 comprises 16 residues. CDR1 and CDR2 (germline): LGHNT, FRNRAP. Trimming took off 3 bases at V and 0 bases at J, with 12 bases between the two ends. The CDR3 DNA reads as TGTGCTAGTGGTTTACTCGGGGAGAGCTCCTACAATGAGCAGTTCTTC. This translates into CASGLLGESSYNEQFF.

The J gene is TRBJ2-1, the V gene TRBV29-1, with TRBD2 matching over 12 bases. With 4 bases clipped from V and 3 bases from J, the junction kept 4 bases outside the gene matches. Germline lookup yields CDR1 SQVTM and CDR2 ANQGSEA. The CDR3 length is 15 residues. The CDR3 reads CSVVTTSGGYNEQFF. The CDR3 region has the DNA TGCAGCGTTGTGACGACTAGCGGGGGCTACAATGAGCAGTTCTTC.

This chain joins TRBV18 and TRBJ2-7, with 8 bases that match TRBD1. J lost 5 bases, V lost 3 bases, and 9 bases had no gene match. Germline-derived CDR1 and CDR2 are KGHSH and LQKENI. This CDR3 comprises 15 residues. DNA for the CDR3: TGTGCCAGCTCACCGTCCCGGACAGGGATGGACGAGCAGTACTTC. Translated: CASSPSRTGMDEQYF.

Here the CDR3 reads CASSLTFFGQGRAQYF. DNA of the CDR3: TGTGCCAGCAGTTTAACCTTCTTCGGACAGGGACGGGCCCAGTACTTC. The V and J genes are TRBV27 and TRBJ2-5; 8 nucleotides line up with TRBD1. J gave up 9 bases and V 2 bases, and 14 bases lay outside the gene matches. The V gene's germline CDR1 is MNHEY and CDR2 SMNVEV (reference sequence). CDR3 length equals 16 residues.

The chain joins TRBV6-1 to TRBJ1-5; weak D call: TRBD1 (6 bases). Germline CDR1 and CDR2: MNHNS and SASEGT. The V end was cut by 8 bases, the J end by 2 bases, with 16 bases between. The CDR3 is 15 residues long. The DNA of the CDR3 is TGTGCCAGCGTGACACAGGGAGTGGGCAATCAGCCCCAGCATTTT. The encoded protein is CASVTQGVGNQPQHF.

The table lists this clone with a few counts. This CDR3 is CASSRLATNEKLFF. CDR3 in DNA: TGCGCCAGCAGCCGCCTTGCAACTAATGAAAAACTGTTTTTT. The chain is built from TRBV5-1 and TRBJ1-4; no clear D gene. Germline lookup yields CDR1 SGHRS and CDR2 YFSETQ. The CDR3 is made up of 14 amino acids. Trimming shortened V by 4 bases and J by 0 bases, and 7 bases separated the two germline ends.

Here the CDR3 reads CASSVGTGDLNQPQHF. In DNA, the CDR3 is TGTGCCAGCAGCGTAGGAACGGGGGACCTCAATCAGCCCCAGCATTTT. V is TRBV9 and J is TRBJ1-5, with a possible D match to TRBD1 (5 bases). The V gene lost 0 bases and the J gene lost 3 bases, with 13 bases spanning the gap. CDR1 is SGDLS and CDR2 is YYNGEE in the germline V gene. The CDR3 runs to 16 residues.